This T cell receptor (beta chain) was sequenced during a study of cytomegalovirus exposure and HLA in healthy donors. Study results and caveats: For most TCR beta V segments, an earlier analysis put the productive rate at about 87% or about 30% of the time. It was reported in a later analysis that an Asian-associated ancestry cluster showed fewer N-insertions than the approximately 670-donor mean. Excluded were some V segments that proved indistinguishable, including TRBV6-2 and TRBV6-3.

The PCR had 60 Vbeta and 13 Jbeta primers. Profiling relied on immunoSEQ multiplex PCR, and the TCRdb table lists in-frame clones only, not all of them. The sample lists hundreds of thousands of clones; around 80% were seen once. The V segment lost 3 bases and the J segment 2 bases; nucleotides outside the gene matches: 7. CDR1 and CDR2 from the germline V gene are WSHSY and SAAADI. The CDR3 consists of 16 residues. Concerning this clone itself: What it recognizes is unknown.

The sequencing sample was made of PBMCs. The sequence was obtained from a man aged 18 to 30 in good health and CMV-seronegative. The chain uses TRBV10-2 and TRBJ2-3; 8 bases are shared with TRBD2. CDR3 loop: CASSDPGGGSTDTQYF. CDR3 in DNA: TGCGCCAGCAGTGACCCCGGGGGGGGTTCCACAGATACGCAGTATTTT.